One and the same sample provided the 3 T cell receptor beta chains below, sequenced in a study of T cells in Graves' hyperthyroidism and ophthalmopathy. Amplification yielded TCR beta CDR3 regions, with RNA transcripts as the source. A set of HTBI primers served as the primers for a first-round RT-PCR of the TCR CDR3. TCRdb analysed the multiplex PCR reads with MiXCR anew, one entry per CDR3 protein. The repertoire holds a few hundred thousand distinct CDR3 sequences, with roughly 15% as singletons. Sequenced material: blood. The receptors were sampled from a woman between 35 and 50 years old with Graves' ophthalmopathy.

The chain uses TRBV2 and TRBJ1-4; TRBD1 matches at 10 bases. V lost 6 bases to trimming and J lost 5 bases; unmatched junction nucleotides: 6. The CDR3 loop spans 15 amino acids. Germline V gene sequence: CDR1 SNHLY, CDR2 FYNNEI. The CDR3 spells CASRNRDRGNEKLFF. The CDR3 DNA sequence: TGTGCCAGCAGGAACCGGGACAGGGGAAATGAAAAACTGTTTTTT.

The chain employs TRBV28 and TRBJ2-7; 9 positions match TRBD1. The CDR3 is 16 residues long. Per the germline V gene, CDR1 is MDHEN and CDR2 is SYDVKM. V lost 5 bases to trimming and J lost 3 bases; unmatched junction nucleotides: 11. In nucleotides, the CDR3 is TGTGCCAGCAGTCTCCCTCCGGGACAGGGCGGCTACGAGCAGTACTTC. Amino acid sequence: CASSLPPGQGGYEQYF.

This clonotype was counted a few times. A much larger clone is a single base away; this may be a read error. The CDR3 DNA reads as TGTGCCAGCAGCTTCACCGAACGCTATGGCTACACCTTC. This codes for CASSFTERYGYTF. The rearrangement uses TRBV28 and TRBJ1-2; unclear D gene. Per the germline V gene, CDR1 is MDHEN and CDR2 is SYDVKM. The CDR3 spans 13 residues. V gave up 6 bases and J gave up 4 bases, with 12 bases separating them.